The sequence of this T cell receptor (beta chain) was determined in a study of shared clonotypes between healthy human individuals. In the study overall: Donor ages ranged 18 to 49 years: a couple of women, a few men.

Assay execution took place at the deep level. The data were produced by immunoSEQ multiplex PCR, yet TCRdb's version contains in-frame clones alone and is incomplete. The table shows about 590,000 clones, with around 95% occurring only once. V shed 2 bases and J shed 2 bases, with 10 bases lying between them. The CDR3 length is 15 residues. CDR1 is MDHEN, CDR2 SYDVKM, per germline. Only CD45RO-negative cells positively selected for CCR7 counted as naive CD8 cells, so terminally differentiated effector memory CD45RA+ cells were excluded. The clonotype was recovered from a woman under 40 in good health. The sequencing sample was made of naive CD8+ T cells sorted from blood. The chain couples TRBV28 to TRBJ1-3; a weak D match, TRBD1 (6 bases). CDR3: CASSLGGTTGNTIYF. DNA for the CDR3: TGTGCCAGCAGTTTAGGGGGGACAACTGGAAACACCATATATTTT. The whole variable domain, filled in from reference TRBV28 and TRBJ1-3, reads DVKVTQSSRYLVKRTGEKVFLECVQDMDHENMFWYRQDPGLGLRLIYFSYDVKMKEKGDIPEGYSVSREKKERFSLILESASTNQTSMYLCASSLGGTTGNTIYFGEGSWLTVV.